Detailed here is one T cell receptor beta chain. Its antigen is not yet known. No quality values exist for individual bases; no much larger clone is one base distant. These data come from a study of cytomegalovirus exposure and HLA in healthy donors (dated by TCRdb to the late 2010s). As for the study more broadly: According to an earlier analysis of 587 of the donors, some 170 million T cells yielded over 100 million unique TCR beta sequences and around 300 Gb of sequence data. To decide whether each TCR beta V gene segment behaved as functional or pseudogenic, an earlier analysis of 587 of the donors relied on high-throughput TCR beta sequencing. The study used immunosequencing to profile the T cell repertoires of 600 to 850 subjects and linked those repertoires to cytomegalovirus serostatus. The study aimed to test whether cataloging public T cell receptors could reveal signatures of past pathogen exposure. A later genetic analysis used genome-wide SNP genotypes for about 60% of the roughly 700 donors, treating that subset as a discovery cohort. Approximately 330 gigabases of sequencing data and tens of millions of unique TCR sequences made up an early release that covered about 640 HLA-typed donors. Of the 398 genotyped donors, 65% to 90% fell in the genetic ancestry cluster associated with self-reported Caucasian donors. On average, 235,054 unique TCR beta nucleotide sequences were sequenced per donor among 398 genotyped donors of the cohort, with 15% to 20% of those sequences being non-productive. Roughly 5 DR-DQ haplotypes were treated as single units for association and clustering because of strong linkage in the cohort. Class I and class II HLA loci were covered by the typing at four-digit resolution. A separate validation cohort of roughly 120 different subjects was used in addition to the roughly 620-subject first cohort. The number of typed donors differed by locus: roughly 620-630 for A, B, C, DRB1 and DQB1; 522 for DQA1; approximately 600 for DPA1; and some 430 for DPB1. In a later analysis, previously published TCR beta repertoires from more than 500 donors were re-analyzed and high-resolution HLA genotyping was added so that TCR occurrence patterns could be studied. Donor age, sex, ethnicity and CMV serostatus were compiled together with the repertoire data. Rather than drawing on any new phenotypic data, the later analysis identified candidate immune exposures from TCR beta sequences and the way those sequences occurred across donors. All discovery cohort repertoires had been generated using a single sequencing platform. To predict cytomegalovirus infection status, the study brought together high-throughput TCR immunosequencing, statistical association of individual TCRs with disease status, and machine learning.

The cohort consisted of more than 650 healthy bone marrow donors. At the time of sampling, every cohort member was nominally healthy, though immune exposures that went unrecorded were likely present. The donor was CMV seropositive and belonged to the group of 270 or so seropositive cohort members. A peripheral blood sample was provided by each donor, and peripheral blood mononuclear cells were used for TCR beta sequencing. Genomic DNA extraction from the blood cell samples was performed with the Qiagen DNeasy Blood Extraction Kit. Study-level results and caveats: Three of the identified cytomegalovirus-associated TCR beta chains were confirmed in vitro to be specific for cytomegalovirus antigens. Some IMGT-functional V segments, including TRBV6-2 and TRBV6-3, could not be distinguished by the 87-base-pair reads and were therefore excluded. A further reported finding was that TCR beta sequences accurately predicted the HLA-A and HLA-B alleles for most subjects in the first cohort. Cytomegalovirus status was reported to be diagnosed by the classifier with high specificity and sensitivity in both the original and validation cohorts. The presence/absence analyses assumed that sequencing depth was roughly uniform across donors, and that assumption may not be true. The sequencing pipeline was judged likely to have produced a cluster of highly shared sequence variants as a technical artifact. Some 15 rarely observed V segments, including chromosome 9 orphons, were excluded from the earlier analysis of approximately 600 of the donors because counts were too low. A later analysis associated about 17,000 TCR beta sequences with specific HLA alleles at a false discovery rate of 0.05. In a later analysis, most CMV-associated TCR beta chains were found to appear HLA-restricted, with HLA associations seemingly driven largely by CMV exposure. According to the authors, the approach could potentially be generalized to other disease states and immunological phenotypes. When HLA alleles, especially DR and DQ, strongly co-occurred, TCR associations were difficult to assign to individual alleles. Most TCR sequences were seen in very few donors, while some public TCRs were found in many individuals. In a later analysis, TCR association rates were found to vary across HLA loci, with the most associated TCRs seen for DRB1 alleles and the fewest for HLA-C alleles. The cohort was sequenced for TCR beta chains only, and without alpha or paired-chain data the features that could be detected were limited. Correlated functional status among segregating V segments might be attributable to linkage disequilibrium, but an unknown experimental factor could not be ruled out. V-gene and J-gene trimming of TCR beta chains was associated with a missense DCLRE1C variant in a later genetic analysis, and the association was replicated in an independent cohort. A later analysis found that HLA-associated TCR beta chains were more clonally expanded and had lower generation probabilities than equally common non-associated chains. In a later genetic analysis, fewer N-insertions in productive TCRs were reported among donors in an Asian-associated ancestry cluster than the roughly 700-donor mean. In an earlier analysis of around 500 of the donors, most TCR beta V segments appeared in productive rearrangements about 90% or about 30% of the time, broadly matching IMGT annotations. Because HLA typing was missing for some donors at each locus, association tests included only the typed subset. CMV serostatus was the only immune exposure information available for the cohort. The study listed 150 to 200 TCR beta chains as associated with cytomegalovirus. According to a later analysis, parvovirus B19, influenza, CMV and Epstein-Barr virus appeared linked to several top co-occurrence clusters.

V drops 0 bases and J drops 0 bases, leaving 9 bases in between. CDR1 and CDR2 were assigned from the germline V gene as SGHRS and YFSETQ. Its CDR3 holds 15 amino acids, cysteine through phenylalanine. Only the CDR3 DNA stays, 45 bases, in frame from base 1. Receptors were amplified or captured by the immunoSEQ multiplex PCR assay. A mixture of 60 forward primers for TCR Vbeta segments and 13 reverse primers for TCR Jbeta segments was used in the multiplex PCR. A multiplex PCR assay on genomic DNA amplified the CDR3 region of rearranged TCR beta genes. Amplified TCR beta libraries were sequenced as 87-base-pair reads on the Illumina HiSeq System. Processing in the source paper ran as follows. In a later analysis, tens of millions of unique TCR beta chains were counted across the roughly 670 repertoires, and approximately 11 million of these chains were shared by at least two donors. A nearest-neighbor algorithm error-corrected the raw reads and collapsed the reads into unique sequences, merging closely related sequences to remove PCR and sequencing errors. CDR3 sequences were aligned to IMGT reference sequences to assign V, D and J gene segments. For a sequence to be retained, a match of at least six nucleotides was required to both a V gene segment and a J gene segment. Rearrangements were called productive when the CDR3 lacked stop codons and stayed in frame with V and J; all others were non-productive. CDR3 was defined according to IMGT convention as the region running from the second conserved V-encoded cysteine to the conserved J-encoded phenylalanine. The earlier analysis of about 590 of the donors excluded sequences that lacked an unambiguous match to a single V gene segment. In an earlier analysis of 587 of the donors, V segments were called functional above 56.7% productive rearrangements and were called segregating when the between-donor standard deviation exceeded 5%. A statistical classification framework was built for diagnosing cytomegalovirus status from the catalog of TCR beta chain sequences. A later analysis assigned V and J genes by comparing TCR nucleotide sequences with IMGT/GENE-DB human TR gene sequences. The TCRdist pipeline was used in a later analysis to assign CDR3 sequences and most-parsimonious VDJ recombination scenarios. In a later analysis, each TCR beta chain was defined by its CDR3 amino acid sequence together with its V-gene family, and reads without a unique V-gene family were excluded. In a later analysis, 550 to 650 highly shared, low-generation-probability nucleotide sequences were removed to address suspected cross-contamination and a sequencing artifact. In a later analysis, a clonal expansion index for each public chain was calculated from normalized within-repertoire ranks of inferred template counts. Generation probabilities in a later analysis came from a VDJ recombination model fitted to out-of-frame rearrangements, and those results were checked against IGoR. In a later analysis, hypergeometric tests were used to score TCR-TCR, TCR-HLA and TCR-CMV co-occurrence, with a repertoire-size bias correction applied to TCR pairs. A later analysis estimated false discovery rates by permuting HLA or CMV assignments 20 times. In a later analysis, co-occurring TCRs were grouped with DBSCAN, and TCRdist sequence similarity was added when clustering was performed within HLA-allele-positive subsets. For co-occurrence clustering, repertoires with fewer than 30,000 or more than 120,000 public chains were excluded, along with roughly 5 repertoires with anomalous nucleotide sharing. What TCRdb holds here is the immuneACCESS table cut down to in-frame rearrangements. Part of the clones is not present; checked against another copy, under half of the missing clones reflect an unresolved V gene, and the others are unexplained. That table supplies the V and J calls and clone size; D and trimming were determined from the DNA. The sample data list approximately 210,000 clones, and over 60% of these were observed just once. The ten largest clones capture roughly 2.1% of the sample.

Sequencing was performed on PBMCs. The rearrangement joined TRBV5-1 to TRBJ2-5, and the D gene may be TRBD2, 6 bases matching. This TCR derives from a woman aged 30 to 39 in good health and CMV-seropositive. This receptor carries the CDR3 CASSLGRGYQETQYF. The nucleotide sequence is TGCGCCAGCAGCTTGGGCCGGGGGTACCAAGAGACCCAGTACTTC.